The present entry profiles one T cell receptor (beta chain) with its context. Its antigen is undetermined. The source of the sample is a study of cytomegalovirus exposure and HLA in healthy donors. Findings of the study overall: Association of a missense DCLRE1C variant with TCR beta V- and J-gene trimming was reported in a later analysis. Near-uniform donor sequencing depth was presumed by presence/absence analyses.

The CDR3 contains 17 residues. The PCR had 60 Vbeta and 13 Jbeta primers. Profiled with immunoSEQ multiplex PCR; TCRdb holds only in-frame clones, not every one. The profile covers under 200,000 clones, with 75% appearing a single time and 2% to 3% taken by the ten largest. The chain has TRBV12-2 and TRBJ2-2; TRBD1 was called by the table and not checked on the DNA. TRBV12-2 is deemed a pseudogene. This sequence originates from a female donor in good health and CMV-seronegative. Sample: PBMCs. The CDR3 loop is CASRPPVRGRTSGELFF. The DNA of the CDR3 is TGTGCAAGTCGCCCTCCCGTCAGGGGACGCACTTCGGGGGAGCTGTTTTTT.